A selection of T cell receptor beta chains follows, all from one sample in a study of Graves' ophthalmopathy and Graves' hyperthyroidism. One entry per CDR3 protein, called by TCRdb with MiXCR from the multiplex PCR reads. The sample records about 240,000 distinct CDR3 sequences, around 42% being singletons. The sequenced sample consisted of peripheral blood. The origin of the receptors is an adult man with Graves' ophthalmopathy. CDR3s leave out the opening cysteine and the closing phenylalanine or tryptophan. Each record gives: V gene, J gene, CDR3 protein.

TRBV10-3	TRBJ2-7	AISERRTGDREQY
TRBV6-5	TRBJ1-1	ASSPTEGTEAF
TRBV19	TRBJ1-2	ASSIAGLGYT
TRBV5-1	TRBJ1-6	ASSLAGYSPLH
TRBV29-1	TRBJ2-5	SSRDGQETQY
TRBV7-9	TRBJ2-7	ASSYRGVSYEQY
TRBV7-3	TRBJ2-2	ASSLPRAGTGELF
TRBV7-8	TRBJ1-2	ASSPRTGLYGYT
TRBV27	TRBJ2-7	ASSLIGASYEQY
TRBV12-3/TRBV12-4	TRBJ1-1	ASSWDSLGTEAF
TRBV2	TRBJ2-5	ASSPPGGASAETQY
TRBV25-1	TRBJ1-3	AGPPDSSGNTIY
TRBV29-1	TRBJ2-2	SVLAGNTGELF
TRBV5-1	TRBJ2-5	ASSYGEETQY